This record covers a single TCR beta chain. Its antigen is unidentified. Only in-frame clones appear in the TCRdb table, and some are missing; sequencing was by immunoSEQ multiplex PCR. Of approximately 170,000 clones in the sample, 84% were seen once. This specimen belongs to a study of cytomegalovirus exposure and HLA in healthy donors. Broader study findings: Cytomegalovirus-associated TCR beta chains were listed, numbering over 150. The tendency of first-cohort TCR clusters to co-occur in the approximately 120 validation repertoires was identified by a subsequent analysis.

This clonotype originated in a man aged 25-40 years in good health and CMV-seropositive. What was sequenced was PBMCs.

In DNA form, the CDR3 reads TGTGCCAGCAGTTTCGGACTACACTACGAGCAGTACTTC. Translated: CASSFGLHYEQYF. This chain joins TRBV27 and TRBJ2-7; weak D call: TRBD2 (6 bases). Trimming removed 3 bases at V and 3 bases at J, with 9 bases between. The CDR3 is 13 amino acids. CDR1 and CDR2 from the germline V gene are MNHEY and SMNVEV (reference sequence).